The 15 T cell receptor beta chains listed next were all sequenced from one sample in a study of Ad26.COV2.S vaccination and SARS-CoV-2 variants. Treatment here: about 20 received Ad26.COV2.S at low or high dose, single or two shots; 5 received placebo; per-sample allocation not given. After the first vaccine or placebo injection, samples were drawn on day 63. Sequencing used immunoSEQ multiplex PCR; TCRdb keeps in-frame clones, though not all of them. The repertoire has about 680,000 clones, around 89% of them found once; the top ten carry over 1.3%. Sequencing was performed on peripheral blood, taken in a trial of Ad26.COV2.S vaccine versus placebo. All receptors derive from a person aged 18-65 years who received the Ad26.COV2.S COVID-19 vaccine or a placebo.

This clone appeared a single time. The rearrangement joins TRBV11-3 to TRBJ1-4; TRBD1 matches 9 bases. Trimming removed 7 bases from V and 5 bases from J; junction bases left unmatched: 14. The CDR3 totals 17 residues. Germline CDR1 and CDR2: SGHNT and YENEEA. The CDR3 DNA reads as TGTGCCAGCATCTCCGAGATTAGGGGGACAGGGAATGAAAAACTGTTTTTT. Protein sequence: CASISEIRGTGNEKLFF.

The chain recombines TRBV10-2 with TRBJ2-7, with a possible D match to TRBD1 (8 bases). The CDR3 has 14 amino acids. Trimming took 9 bases from V and 0 from J, leaving 15 bases between them. The germline V gene encodes CDR1 WSHSY and CDR2 SAAADI. CDR3 DNA: TGCGCCAGTGGACAGGGACTAAACTCCTACGAGCAGTACTTC. Translating it yields CASGQGLNSYEQYF.

The V and J genes are TRBV6-2 or TRBV6-3 and TRBJ2-2; possible D gene TRBD2, 6 bases. Trimming left V 2 bases short and J 2 bases short, with 15 bases between. CDR3 length equals 17 residues. Germline CDR1 MNHEY, CDR2 SVGEGT. CDR3 bases: TGTGCCAGCAGTTACCTCGGTGATAGCGGCAACACCGGGGAGCTGTTTTTT. This gives the protein CASSYLGDSGNTGELFF.

This clone was detected only once. V usage is TRBV20-1 and J usage is TRBJ2-2; perhaps D is TRBD1 or TRBD2 (5 bases each). Germline loops: CDR1 DFQATT, CDR2 SNEGSKA (reference sequence). The CDR3 length is 14 residues. Trimming cost V 3 bases and J 6 bases, with 14 bases left between them. The CDR3 DNA reads TGCAGTGCTAGTGACTTCTTGGGGGCCGGGGAGCTGTTTTTT. It codes for CSASDFLGAGELFF.

This clone occurred a few times. The genes are TRBV5-1 and TRBJ2-7; 7 bases fit TRBD1. The CDR3 runs 13 residues. Germline V gene sequence: CDR1 SGHRS, CDR2 YFSETQ. V lost 4 bases to trimming and J lost 5 bases; unmatched junction nucleotides: 6. CDR3: CASSQQGIDEQYF. As DNA, the CDR3 is TGCGCCAGCAGCCAACAGGGGATCGACGAGCAGTACTTC. Using reference TRBV5-1 and TRBJ2-7 for the parts outside the CDR3, the full variable domain is KAGVTQTPRYLIKTRGQQVTLSCSPISGHRSVSWYQQTPGQGLQFLFEYFSETQRNKGNFPGRFSGRQFSNSRSEMNVSTLELGDSALYLCASSQQGIDEQYFGPGTRLTVT.

The chain links TRBV16 to TRBJ1-2; D may be TRBD1 (5 bases). CDR3 length: 15 amino acids. Germline CDR1 KGHSY, CDR2 FQNENV. The V and J ends lost 4 bases and 4 bases respectively, with 16 bases between them. CDR3 DNA sequence: TGTGCCAGCAGCCCTTCTGGGGGATGGATCTATGGCTACACCTTC. The encoded protein is CASSPSGGWIYGYTF.

V usage is TRBV9 and J usage is TRBJ2-3; 11 positions agree with TRBD2. CDR3 size: 16 residues. CDR1 and CDR2 (germline): SGDLS, YYNGEE. V was pared by 3 bases and J by 4 bases, with 7 bases of the junction left unmatched. The CDR3 here is CASSAQASGGSDTQYF. The CDR3 DNA reads TGTGCCAGCAGCGCCCAGGCTAGCGGGGGGTCAGATACGCAGTATTTT.

The chain employs TRBV6-5 and TRBJ2-3; D uncertain. Trimming pared 6 bases from V and 6 bases from J, leaving 7 bases between. The germline gives CDR1 MNHEY, CDR2 SVGAGI. The CDR3 length is 11 residues. This CDR3 reads CASRSADTQYF. The CDR3, as DNA: TGTGCCAGCAGGTCGGCCGATACGCAGTATTTT.

The chain has TRBV12-5 and TRBJ1-2; TRBD1 is a possible D gene (5 bases). Per the germline V gene, CDR1 is LGHNT and CDR2 is FRNRAP. Deletions cut 1 base from V and 5 bases from J, with 20 bases between. The CDR3 covers 17 residues. As DNA, the CDR3 is TGTGCTAGTGGTTTGGACCACACGGGGGGGTCGGTATATGGCTACACCTTC. Encoded protein: CASGLDHTGGSVYGYTF.

The V and J genes are TRBV11-1 and TRBJ2-7, with TRBD1 identical over 7 bases. Looked up from germline, CDR1 is SGHAT and CDR2 is FQDESV (reference sequence). The V gene end was trimmed by 5 bases and the J gene end by 3 bases; junction bases not matched to a gene: 4. CDR3 size: 13 residues. CDR3 in DNA: TGTGCCAGCAGCCTCCGGGACAGCTACGAGCAGTACTTC. It yields the protein CASSLRDSYEQYF.

Written as DNA, the CDR3 is TGTGCCAGTGCGGACGGAGCTTCTGGAAACACCATATATTTT. Its protein product is CASADGASGNTIYF. This chain joins TRBV7-2 and TRBJ1-3, with D hard to call. Per the germline V gene, CDR1 is SGHTA and CDR2 is FQGNSA. CDR3 length: 14 residues. The V end was cut by 9 bases, the J end by 1 base, with 13 bases between.

The chain has TRBV24-1 and TRBJ2-3; TRBD2 is a possible D gene (6 bases). The CDR3 runs 13 residues. Trimming stripped 11 bases from V and 4 bases from J, with 15 bases between. The germline CDR1 and CDR2 sequences are KGHDR and SFDVKD. The CDR3 coding sequence is TGTGCCATCAGGAGGTCGGGAGCAGATACGCAGTATTTT. Translating gives CAIRRSGADTQYF.

V usage is TRBV4-2 and J usage is TRBJ1-2; D is uncertain. V was clipped by 0 bases and J by 4 bases, with 15 bases between them. The length of the CDR3 is 16 residues. Looked up from germline, CDR1 is LGHNA and CDR2 is YNFKEQ. The CDR3 DNA reads as TGTGCCAGCAGCCAAGAGTATAAACAACCCCTCTATGGCTACACCTTC. It is translated as CASSQEYKQPLYGYTF.

The chain is built from TRBV5-1 and TRBJ2-1, with D perhaps matching TRBD1 (5 bases). V was pared by 4 bases and J by 0 bases, with 11 bases between. The CDR3 is 15 residues long. Germline V gene data show CDR1 as SGHRS and CDR2 as YFSETQ. The CDR3 DNA is TGCGCCAGCAGCCTAGGACAAAACTCCTACAATGAGCAGTTCTTC. It is translated as CASSLGQNSYNEQFF.

The CDR3 coding sequence is TGTGCCAGCAGCTTTAGCAAAACCACCTACAATGAGCAGTTCTTC. It is translated as CASSFSKTTYNEQFF. The chain couples TRBV11-3 to TRBJ2-1; D is ambiguous. The CDR3 sequence is 15 residues long. Trimming pared 3 bases from V and 2 bases from J, leaving 11 bases between. CDR1 and CDR2 (germline): SGHNT, YENEEA.